Listed here are 25 T cell receptor beta chains from one sample, sequenced in a study of blood T cell repertoires in COVID-19. The protocol was immunoSEQ multiplex PCR, while the TCRdb copy is restricted to in-frame clones and leaves out a portion. This table holds roughly 330,000 clones, about 83% found once. What was sequenced was peripheral blood. Receptors originate from a woman aged 50 to 65 with acute or convalescent COVID-19.

The V gene is TRBV3-1 (or the pseudogene TRBV3-2), the J gene TRBJ2-3, with 7 nucleotides matching TRBD1. The CDR3 sequence is 15 residues long. Germline V gene data show CDR1 as LGHDT and CDR2 as YNNKEL (reference sequence). Trimming took 5 bases from V and 9 from J; bases not matched to a gene: 14. DNA for the CDR3: TGTGCCAGCAGCTTCGGGACAGCTACAGATAACACGCAGTATTTT. Its protein product is CASSFGTATDNTQYF.

V and J are TRBV6-1 and TRBJ1-1, with 8 positions matching TRBD1. The germline V gene has CDR1 MNHNS and CDR2 SASEGT. J lost 1 base, V lost 4 bases, and 8 bases had no gene match. The CDR3 is 16 residues long. The CDR3 nucleotides read TGTGCCAGCAGTGCCTTAGACAGGGGCGAGAACACTGAAGCTTTCTTT. This sequence encodes CASSALDRGENTEAFF.

The rearrangement uses TRBV7-2 and TRBJ2-7; a weak D match, TRBD2 (7 bases). The germline gives CDR1 SGHTA, CDR2 FQGNSA. The CDR3 extends over 14 amino acids. Trimming took 4 bases from V and 3 from J, leaving 13 bases between them. The CDR3 DNA reads TGTGCCAGCAGCTCTCTAGGGGGGGTCTACGAGCAGTACTTC. Its translation is CASSSLGGVYEQYF.

CDR3 DNA sequence: TGCGCCAGCAGCTTGGCGACAGCGCTGACTGGAAACACCATATATTTT. It codes for CASSLATALTGNTIYF. The chain links TRBV5-1 to TRBJ1-3; maybe TRBD1 (5 bases). CDR3 length: 16 residues. Germline V CDR1 and CDR2: SGHRS, YFSETQ. Trimming shortened V by 0 bases and J by 2 bases, and 12 bases separated the two germline ends.

This chain links TRBV4-3 with TRBJ2-6; D is undetermined. Per the germline V gene, CDR1 is LGHNA and CDR2 is YSLEER. Trimming removed 0 bases from V and 1 base from J, with 7 bases in between. This CDR3 spans 16 amino acids. DNA of the CDR3: TGCGCCAGCAGCCAAGATTTTCAGTCTGGGGCCAACGTCCTGACTTTC. As protein: CASSQDFQSGANVLTF.

The DNA for the CDR3 is TGTGCCAGCCTCCCGGGACAGGGCTTCCAAGAGACCCAGTACTTC. It encodes CASLPGQGFQETQYF. This chain uses TRBV2 with TRBJ2-5, with 9 positions matching TRBD1. V gave up 8 bases and J gave up 1 base; unmatched junction bases: 8. The CDR3 runs 15 residues. Looked up from germline, CDR1 is SNHLY and CDR2 is FYNNEI.

This chain connects TRBV5-1 to TRBJ1-5; no clear D. CDR1 SGHRS and CDR2 YFSETQ come from the germline V gene. The CDR3 runs to 16 residues. The germline V and J ends were trimmed by 0 bases and 2 bases, with 12 bases remaining between them. DNA for the CDR3: TGCGCCAGCAGCTTGGAAGGCCCGAGGGGCAATCAGCCCCAGCATTTT. This gives the protein CASSLEGPRGNQPQHF. The full variable domain, completed using reference TRBV5-1 and TRBJ1-5, is KAGVTQTPRYLIKTRGQQVTLSCSPISGHRSVSWYQQTPGQGLQFLFEYFSETQRNKGNFPGRFSGRQFSNSRSEMNVSTLELGDSALYLCASSLEGPRGNQPQHFGDGTRLSIL.

The chain combines TRBV5-1 with TRBJ2-2, with D possibly being TRBD2 (6 bases). Trimming removed 0 bases at V and 6 bases at J, with 12 bases between. The CDR3 runs to 15 residues. Germline CDR1 is SGHRS and CDR2 is YFSETQ. The CDR3 loop is CASSLAGSSAGELFF. The CDR3 DNA reads TGCGCCAGCAGCTTGGCCGGGTCTAGCGCCGGGGAGCTGTTTTTT.

In regard to this clone: One base away lies a much larger clone, so this may be a sequencing read error. This chain links TRBV9 with TRBJ2-7; 9 nucleotides align to TRBD2. CDR3 size: 14 residues. The germline V gene has CDR1 SGDLS and CDR2 YYNGEE. Trimming at V came to 5 bases and at J to 2 bases, leaving 5 bases not matched to a gene. The CDR3 DNA reads TGTGCCAGCAGTGGAGCTAGCGGGACCTACGAGCAGTACTTC. Translated: CASSGASGTYEQYF.

The table lists this clone with a count of one. The chain joins TRBV27 to TRBJ2-1; D is possibly TRBD2 (5 bases). V was pared by 3 bases and J by 4 bases, with 10 bases between. In germline, CDR1 is MNHEY, CDR2 SMNVEV (reference sequence). The CDR3 length is 14 residues. The CDR3 DNA reads TGTGCCAGCAGTTTCTTACTAGGATACAATGAGCAGTTCTTC. It is translated as CASSFLLGYNEQFF.

J is TRBJ2-7 and V is TRBV6-5, with TRBD1 matching over 7 bases. Trimming removed 6 bases from V and 0 bases from J; junction bases left unmatched: 2. The CDR3 loop spans 13 amino acids. The germline CDR1 and CDR2 sequences are MNHEY and SVGAGI. CDR3 DNA sequence: TGTGCCAGCAGAGACAGGGTCTCCTACGAGCAGTACGTC. The encoded protein is CASRDRVSYEQYV.

The CDR3 DNA is TGTGCCAGCAGCCGGGAGAACCAAGAGACCCAGTACTTC. It is translated as CASSRENQETQYF. This rearrangement joins TRBV2 to TRBJ2-5, with a tentative D call TRBD2 (6 bases). Trimming took off 6 bases at V and 0 bases at J, with 8 bases between the two ends. This CDR3 comprises 13 residues. In germline, CDR1 is SNHLY, CDR2 FYNNEI.

The gene calls are TRBV3-1 (or the pseudogene TRBV3-2) and TRBJ1-1; 7 nucleotides align to TRBD1. The CDR3 contains 13 residues. V was clipped by 4 bases and J by 11 bases; unmatched bases: 10. The germline CDR1 and CDR2 sequences are LGHDT and YNNKEL (reference sequence). The CDR3 loop is CASSPLAGGRAFF. The CDR3 DNA reads as TGTGCCAGCAGCCCCCTAGCAGGGGGAAGGGCTTTCTTT.

This clone was observed a handful of times. The V call is TRBV4-2, the J call TRBJ1-4, with D possibly matching TRBD1 (5 bases). The CDR3 extends over 15 amino acids. In germline, CDR1 is LGHNA, CDR2 YNFKEQ. The germline V and J ends were trimmed by 1 base and 1 base, with 7 bases remaining between them. The CDR3 nucleotides read TGTGCCAGCAGCCAAGCCGGGGGAACTAATGAAAAACTGTTTTTT. Its translation: CASSQAGGTNEKLFF.

This clone was seen more than once but under ten times. The V call is TRBV2, the J call TRBJ1-2; D possibly corresponds to TRBD1 (6 bases). Trimming left V 7 bases short and J 2 bases short, with 17 bases between. This CDR3 region has 15 residues. Germline lookup yields CDR1 SNHLY and CDR2 FYNNEI. The DNA for the CDR3 is TGTGCCAGCACCACGGACAGAGAACCCAACTATGGCTACACCTTC. Its protein product is CASTTDREPNYGYTF. The complete variable domain, with remaining parts taken from reference TRBV2 and TRBJ1-2, reads EPEVTQTPSHQVTQMGQEVILRCVPISNHLYFYWYRQILGQKVEFLVSFYNNEISEKSEIFDDQFSVERPDGSNFTLKIRSTKLEDSAMYFCASTTDREPNYGYTFGSGTRLTVV.

The rearrangement uses TRBV20-1 and TRBJ1-6; D gene unclear. Per the germline V gene, CDR1 is DFQATT and CDR2 is SNEGSKA (reference sequence). The V gene lost 3 bases and the J gene lost 9 bases, with 12 bases spanning the gap. CDR3 length equals 13 residues. CDR3 DNA sequence: TGCAGTGCTAGTTGGGGTGAGGGTTCACCCCTCCACTTT. It translates to CSASWGEGSPLHF.

The V call is TRBV27, the J call TRBJ2-3; 7 nucleotides align to TRBD2. The V gene end was trimmed by 5 bases and the J gene end by 0 bases; junction bases not matched to a gene: 5. CDR1 is MNHEY and CDR2 is SMNVEV in the germline V gene (reference sequence). This CDR3 region has 15 residues. The CDR3 sequence is CASSPGLTSTDTQYF. CDR3 DNA sequence: TGTGCCAGCAGTCCGGGACTAACCAGCACAGATACGCAGTATTTT.

CDR3 nucleotide sequence: TGTGCCAGCAGTTTACTAGGGGGAGAAGGGGAGACCCAGTACTTC. It translates to CASSLLGGEGETQYF. V is TRBV28 and J is TRBJ2-5; maybe TRBD1 (6 bases). Germline V CDR1 and CDR2: MDHEN, SYDVKM. The V and J ends lost 2 bases and 5 bases respectively, with 15 bases between them. The CDR3 has 15 amino acids.

This clone was seen a handful of times. This chain links TRBV4-3 with TRBJ1-1; 8 bases fit TRBD1. With 4 bases clipped from V and 5 bases from J, the junction kept 6 bases outside the gene matches. This CDR3 has 14 amino acids. CDR1 and CDR2 from the germline V gene are LGHNA and YSLEER. CDR3 amino acids: CASSLYHRGTEAFF. CDR3 DNA: TGCGCCAGCAGCCTATATCACAGGGGGACTGAAGCTTTCTTT.

The chain joins TRBV5-1 to TRBJ1-1, with TRBD1 matching over 8 bases. Losses at the gene ends were 0 bases for V and 3 bases for J; bases not matched to a gene: 7. CDR1 and CDR2 from the germline V gene are SGHRS and YFSETQ. CDR3 size: 16 residues. The CDR3: CASSLALGTGYTEAFF. Written as DNA, the CDR3 is TGCGCCAGCAGCTTGGCTTTGGGGACAGGTTACACTGAAGCTTTCTTT. Drawing the rest from reference TRBV5-1 and TRBJ1-1, the complete variable domain is KAGVTQTPRYLIKTRGQQVTLSCSPISGHRSVSWYQQTPGQGLQFLFEYFSETQRNKGNFPGRFSGRQFSNSRSEMNVSTLELGDSALYLCASSLALGTGYTEAFFGQGTRLTVV.

The rearrangement uses TRBV29-1 and TRBJ2-1, with D maybe TRBD1 (6 bases). CDR3 length: 16 amino acids. Germline V lookup: CDR1 SQVTM, CDR2 ANQGSEA. Between the trimmed V and J ends, which lost 3 bases and 5 bases, there was a span of 20 bases. CDR3 amino acids: CSVEGDRNLKDNEQFF. CDR3 DNA: TGCAGCGTTGAGGGTGACAGGAACCTGAAGGACAATGAGCAGTTCTTC.

This chain connects TRBV9 to TRBJ1-1, with TRBD1 matching 10 bases. Per the germline V gene, CDR1 is SGDLS and CDR2 is YYNGEE. The CDR3 consists of 14 residues. V trimming: 4 bases; J trimming: 7 bases; junction bases outside the gene matches: 7. The CDR3 DNA reads TGTGCCAGCAGCACAGGGGGACAGGGGATTGAAGCTTTCTTT. It translates to CASSTGGQGIEAFF.

This clone was counted between two and nine times. V usage is TRBV11-3 and J usage is TRBJ2-3, with a possible D match to TRBD2 (6 bases). This CDR3 has 15 residues. V lost 2 bases to trimming and J lost 5 bases, with 14 bases between them. From germline, CDR1 is SGHNT and CDR2 YENEEA. CDR3 in DNA: TGTGCCAGCAGCTTAATTGGCGGGGCATTAGATACGCAGTATTTT. Protein sequence: CASSLIGGALDTQYF.

In its sample, this clone was seen a few times. This rearrangement joins TRBV6-5 to TRBJ1-2; TRBD1 aligns across 9 bases. CDR1 and CDR2 (germline): MNHEY, SVGAGI. The CDR3 length is 14 residues. With V trimmed by 3 bases and J by 4 bases, 3 bases remained unmatched. CDR3 sequence reads: CASSYQGQGYGYTF. For the CDR3, the DNA is TGTGCCAGCAGTTATCAGGGACAGGGCTATGGCTACACCTTC.

The gene calls are TRBV7-3 and TRBJ1-1; D remains unclear. The CDR3 has 14 amino acids. Trimming took 1 base from V and 1 from J, leaving 7 bases between them. CDR1 is SGHTA and CDR2 is FQGTGA in the germline V gene. The DNA for the CDR3 is TGTGCCAGCAGCTTAAGCGGATCGAACACTGAAGCTTTCTTT. Translated, it gives CASSLSGSNTEAFF.